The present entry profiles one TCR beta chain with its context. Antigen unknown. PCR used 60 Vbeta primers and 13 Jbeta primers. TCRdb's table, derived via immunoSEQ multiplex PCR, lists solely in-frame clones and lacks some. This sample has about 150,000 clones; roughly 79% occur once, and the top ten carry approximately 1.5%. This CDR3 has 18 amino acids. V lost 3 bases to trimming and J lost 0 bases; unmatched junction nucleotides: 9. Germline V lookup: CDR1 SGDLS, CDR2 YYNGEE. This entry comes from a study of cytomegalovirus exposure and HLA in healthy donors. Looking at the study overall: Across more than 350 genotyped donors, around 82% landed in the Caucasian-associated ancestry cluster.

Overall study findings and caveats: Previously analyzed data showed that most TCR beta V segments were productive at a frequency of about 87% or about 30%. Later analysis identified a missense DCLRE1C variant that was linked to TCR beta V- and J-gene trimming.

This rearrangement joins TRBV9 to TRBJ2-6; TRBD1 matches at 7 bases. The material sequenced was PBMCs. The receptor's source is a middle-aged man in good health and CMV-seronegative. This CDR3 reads CASSEGDSINSGANVLTF. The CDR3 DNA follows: TGTGCCAGCAGCGAAGGGGACAGTATAAACTCTGGGGCCAACGTCCTGACTTTC.